A selection of T cell receptor beta chains follows, all from one sample in a study of chemoradiotherapy in HPV16-positive cancers. The repertoire was sequenced with immunoSEQ multiplex PCR; TCRdb's copy has only in-frame clones and lacks some. The repertoire holds thousands of clones, with 75% to 85% as singletons. Sequencing used tumor tissue, obtained from a patient who underwent chemoradiotherapy. The receptor set was obtained from a human donor with HPV-associated anogenital cancer. Both conserved end residues are part of each CDR3. The D gene is left open where the match is weak. The size entry is marked missing in some rows and otherwise reads once, few, many or a size class.

clone_size	v_call	d_call	j_call	cdr3_nt	cdr3_aa
.	TRBV5-1	.	TRBJ2-7	TGCGCCAGCAGCTTGGGAGGCAGGGAAGAGCAGTACTTC	CASSLGGREEQYF
.	TRBV10-1	.	TRBJ1-4	TGCGCCAGCGGGGAGGGGGACCATGCAACTAATGAAAAACTGTTTTTT	CASGEGDHATNEKLFF
.	TRBV2	.	TRBJ2-1	TGTGCCAGCAGTGAAGCGTGGGGGGATGAGCAGTTCTTC	CASSEAWGDEQFF
.	TRBV5-1	TRBD2	TRBJ2-3	TGCGCCAGCAGTAAGTCTAGCGGGAGTGGTGCAGATACGCAGTATTTT	CASSKSSGSGADTQYF
.	TRBV11-3	TRBD1	TRBJ2-5	TGTGCCAGCAGCTCTGGGGGACAGGGACGGTGGGAGACCCAGTACTTC	CASSSGGQGRWETQYF
.	TRBV5-4	.	TRBJ2-1	TGTGCCAGCAGTCGGGACTCCCTGGGGCTTTACAATGAGCAGTTCTTC	CASSRDSLGLYNEQFF
.	TRBV7-7	TRBD2	TRBJ2-3	TGTGCTAGCAGCTTGGCGGGAGTGGGAGATACGCAGTATTTT	CASSLAGVGDTQYF
.	TRBV28	TRBD1	TRBJ1-5	TGTGCCAGCACCCTACAGGGGGTTCAGCCCCAGCATTTT	CASTLQGVQPQHF
.	TRBV30	.	TRBJ2-1	TGTGCCTGGAGTTGGTCGGGATACAATGAGCAGTTCTTC	CAWSWSGYNEQFF
.	TRBV7-8	.	TRBJ1-5	TGTGCCAGCAGCCTTCTACGACAGAATCAGCCCCAGCATTTT	CASSLLRQNQPQHF
.	TRBV28	TRBD2	TRBJ2-5	TGTGCCAGCAGGCCCCTGACTAGCGGGGAGGAGACCCAGTACTTC	CASRPLTSGEETQYF
.	TRBV6-1	.	TRBJ2-7	TGTGCCAGCAGTGAAGCCTCAGGGGCCTCCTACGAGCAGTACTTC	CASSEASGASYEQYF
.	TRBV5-1	TRBD1	TRBJ1-4	TGCGCCAGCAGCTTTACAGGGGCCGATCCGAGAAAACTGTTTTTT	CASSFTGADPRKLFF
.	TRBV11-2	.	TRBJ1-3	TGTGCCAGCAGCTCGGACGGTAACTCTGGAAACACCATATATTTT	CASSSDGNSGNTIYF
.	TRBV5-4	TRBD2	TRBJ2-2	TGTGCCAGCAGCTCCCCTCTAGCGGGGGGCGGCACCGGGGAGCTGTTTTTT	CASSSPLAGGGTGELFF
.	TRBV6-1	.	TRBJ1-5	TGTGCCAGCAGCAAAGGGGGGACGATTCAGCCCCAGCATTTT	CASSKGGTIQPQHF
.	TRBV10-2	.	TRBJ1-5	TGCGCCAGCAGTGACCGGGGGCGGGAGCCCCAGCATTTT	CASSDRGREPQHF
large	TRBV7-8	TRBD1	TRBJ2-7	TGTGCCAGCAGCCCACCGACAGGGTCGGCCTACGAGCAGTACTTC	CASSPPTGSAYEQYF
.	TRBV7-2	.	TRBJ2-2	TGTGCCAGCAGCTTAGCGTTTCAAGGGGGGGCCGGGGAGCTGTTTTTT	CASSLAFQGGAGELFF
few	TRBV6-1	.	TRBJ2-2	TGTGCCAGCAGTGAAGCGCTGGAAGGGTCCACCGGGGAGCTGTTTTTT	CASSEALEGSTGELFF
few	TRBV7-9	.	TRBJ2-5	TGTGCCAGCAGCTTAGAGTGGGGAAAAGAGACCCAGTACTTC	CASSLEWGKETQYF
.	TRBV7-2	.	TRBJ1-2	TGTGCCAGCAGCTCTTGGGGGTACTCTGGCTACACCTTC	CASSSWGYSGYTF
few	TRBV2	TRBD2	TRBJ2-3	TGTGCCAGCAAGACCGGAGGACTAGCAAGAGATACGCAGTATTTT	CASKTGGLARDTQYF
.	TRBV5-6	TRBD2	TRBJ2-7	TGTGCCAGTGAGCCTAGCGGAGGCCCCTACGAGCAGTACTTC	CASEPSGGPYEQYF
.	TRBV5-4	TRBD2	TRBJ2-1	TGTGCCAGCAGCTTTAGCGGGGGGAATGAGCAGTTCTTC	CASSFSGGNEQFF
few	TRBV10-1	.	TRBJ2-2	TGCGCCAGCAGTGACAGGGACACCGGGGAGCTGTTTTTT	CASSDRDTGELFF
.	TRBV9	.	TRBJ1-3	TGTGCCAGCAGCGTGAACAGGCAATCTGGAAACACCATATATTTT	CASSVNRQSGNTIYF
.	TRBV7-9	TRBD2	TRBJ2-3	TGTGCCAGCAGCTATGGCAGACTAGCGGGGGGGATTAGCACAGATACGCAGTATTTT	CASSYGRLAGGISTDTQYF
once	TRBV18	.	TRBJ2-1	TGTGCCAGCTCAGTGGCGGTTTTGAGGGATGAGCAGTTCTTC	CASSVAVLRDEQFF
.	TRBV5-1	TRBD2	TRBJ2-3	TGCGCCAGCAGCTTGGTGACTAGCGGACCCGGGCAGTATTTT	CASSLVTSGPGQYF
once	TRBV2	.	TRBJ1-5	TGTGCCAGCACCAGAGAAGAGAATCAGCCCCAGCATTTT	CASTREENQPQHF
.	TRBV9	TRBD2	TRBJ2-6	TGTGCCAGCAGCGGGAGGGCGGGGGGGGCTCCTGGGGCCAACGTCCTGACTTTC	CASSGRAGGAPGANVLTF
.	TRBV11-2	.	TRBJ1-1	TGTGCCAGCAGCTCCCAGATGAACACTGAAGCTTTCTTT	CASSSQMNTEAFF
.	TRBV11-2	.	TRBJ2-1	TGTGCCAGCAGCCGCGACGGTAACTACAATGAGCAGTTCTTC	CASSRDGNYNEQFF
few	TRBV28	.	TRBJ1-2	TGTGCCAGCAGACGACAGGACTACTATGGCTACACCTTC	CASRRQDYYGYTF
.	TRBV6-4	TRBD1	TRBJ2-3	TGTGCCAGCAGTGAGGGACAGGGGGGCACAGATACGCAGTATTTT	CASSEGQGGTDTQYF
.	TRBV11-2	TRBD2	TRBJ2-3	TGTGCCAGCAGCATTAGCGGGGGGCTAAGCACAGATACGCAGTATTTT	CASSISGGLSTDTQYF
.	TRBV6-6	TRBD1	TRBJ2-3	TGTGCCAGCAGTGGAGACAGGGACACAGATACGCAGTATTTT	CASSGDRDTDTQYF
.	TRBV9	.	TRBJ1-3	TGTGCCAGCAGCCCCGGCGGGTCACTCTCTGGAAACACCATATATTTT	CASSPGGSLSGNTIYF
once	TRBV6-1	TRBD1	TRBJ1-6	TGTGCCAGCAGTGTCCGGACAGGGTCGAATTCACCCCTCCACTTT	CASSVRTGSNSPLHF
.	TRBV5-1	TRBD1	TRBJ2-1	TGCGCCAGCAGCGCGGGACAGGGTTTGGGTTACAATGAGCAGTTCTTC	CASSAGQGLGYNEQFF